This T cell receptor (beta chain) was sequenced during a study of T cell responses to AZD1222 COVID-19 vaccine. Study-wide findings and caveats: Females outnumbered males among donors, who were mostly white British; clonal diversity was possibly underestimated.

This clone was counted only a few times. Its specificity is unknown. Sequencing was performed with immunoSEQ multiplex PCR; in TCRdb, only in-frame clones are kept and a portion is missing. The repertoire consists of more than 150,000 clones, with over 80% occurring once and the leading ten covering 8% to 13%. This receptor was obtained from an adult in good health. Sequenced material: peripheral blood, taken on day 0 of AZD1222 vaccination.

DNA for the CDR3: TGTGCCAGCCGCCAGGGGCAGAGGAGGCAGCCCCAGCATTTT. As protein: CASRQGQRRQPQHF. The rearrangement uses TRBV6-5 and TRBJ1-5, with TRBD1 as a possible D gene (6 bases). Trimming removed 8 bases at V and 7 bases at J, with 18 bases between. The CDR3 is 14 amino acids. Looked up from germline, CDR1 is MNHEY and CDR2 is SVGAGI.